This TCR beta chain was retrieved from a study of blood T cell repertoires in COVID-19. At the level of the study: The United States, Italy and Spain were the sources of the acute and convalescent COVID-19 samples.

Some clones are missing from TCRdb's copy, which holds only in-frame ones; the method was immunoSEQ multiplex PCR. The sample lists 50,000 or so clones; approximately 90% were seen once. Trimming at V came to 2 bases and at J to 6 bases, leaving 6 bases not matched to a gene. The CDR3 is made up of 15 amino acids. CDR1 is MDHEN, CDR2 SYDVKM, per germline. Sequencing was done on a sample of peripheral blood. The J gene is TRBJ2-1, the V gene TRBV28; 8 bases agree with TRBD1. This clonotype was sampled from an elderly man with acute or convalescent COVID-19. The DNA of the CDR3 is TGTGCCAGCAGTTTACCGCAGGGGGCCACCAATGAGCAGTTCTTC. Translated, it gives CASSLPQGATNEQFF.